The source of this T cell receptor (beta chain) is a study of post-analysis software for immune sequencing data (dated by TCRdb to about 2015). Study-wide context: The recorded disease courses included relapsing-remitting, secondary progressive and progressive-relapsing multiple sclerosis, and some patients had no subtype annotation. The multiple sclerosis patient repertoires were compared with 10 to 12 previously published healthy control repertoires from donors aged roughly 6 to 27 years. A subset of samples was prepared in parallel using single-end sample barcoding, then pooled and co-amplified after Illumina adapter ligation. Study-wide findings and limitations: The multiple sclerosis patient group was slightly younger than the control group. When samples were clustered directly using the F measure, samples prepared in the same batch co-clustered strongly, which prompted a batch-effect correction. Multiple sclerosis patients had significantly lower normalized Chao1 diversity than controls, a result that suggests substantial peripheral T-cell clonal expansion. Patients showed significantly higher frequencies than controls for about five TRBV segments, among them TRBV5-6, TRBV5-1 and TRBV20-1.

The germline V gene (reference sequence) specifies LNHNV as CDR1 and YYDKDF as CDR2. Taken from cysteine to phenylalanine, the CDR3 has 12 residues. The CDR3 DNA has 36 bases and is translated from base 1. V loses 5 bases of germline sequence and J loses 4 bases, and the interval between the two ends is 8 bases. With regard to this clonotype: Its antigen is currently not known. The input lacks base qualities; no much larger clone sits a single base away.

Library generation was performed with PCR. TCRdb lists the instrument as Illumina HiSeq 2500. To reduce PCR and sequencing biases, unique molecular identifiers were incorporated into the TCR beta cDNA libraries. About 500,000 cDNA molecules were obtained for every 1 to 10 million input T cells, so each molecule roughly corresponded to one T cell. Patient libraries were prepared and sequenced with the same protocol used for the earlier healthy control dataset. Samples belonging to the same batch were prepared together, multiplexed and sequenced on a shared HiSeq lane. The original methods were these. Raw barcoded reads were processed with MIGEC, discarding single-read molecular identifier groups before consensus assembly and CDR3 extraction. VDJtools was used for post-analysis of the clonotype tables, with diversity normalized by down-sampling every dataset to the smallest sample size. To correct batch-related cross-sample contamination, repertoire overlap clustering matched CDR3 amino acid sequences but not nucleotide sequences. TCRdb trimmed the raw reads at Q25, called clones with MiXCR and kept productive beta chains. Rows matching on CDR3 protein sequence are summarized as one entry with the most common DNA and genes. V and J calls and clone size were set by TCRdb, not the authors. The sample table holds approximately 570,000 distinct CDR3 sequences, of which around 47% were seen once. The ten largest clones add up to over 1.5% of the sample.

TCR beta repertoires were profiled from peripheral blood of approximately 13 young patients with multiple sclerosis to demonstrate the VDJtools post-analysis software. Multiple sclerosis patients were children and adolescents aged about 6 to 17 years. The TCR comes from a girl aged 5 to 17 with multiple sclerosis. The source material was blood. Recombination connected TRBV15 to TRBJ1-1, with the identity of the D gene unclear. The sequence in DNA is TGTGCCACCAGCGGCACGGTCACTGAAGCTTTCTTT. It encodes CATSGTVTEAFF.